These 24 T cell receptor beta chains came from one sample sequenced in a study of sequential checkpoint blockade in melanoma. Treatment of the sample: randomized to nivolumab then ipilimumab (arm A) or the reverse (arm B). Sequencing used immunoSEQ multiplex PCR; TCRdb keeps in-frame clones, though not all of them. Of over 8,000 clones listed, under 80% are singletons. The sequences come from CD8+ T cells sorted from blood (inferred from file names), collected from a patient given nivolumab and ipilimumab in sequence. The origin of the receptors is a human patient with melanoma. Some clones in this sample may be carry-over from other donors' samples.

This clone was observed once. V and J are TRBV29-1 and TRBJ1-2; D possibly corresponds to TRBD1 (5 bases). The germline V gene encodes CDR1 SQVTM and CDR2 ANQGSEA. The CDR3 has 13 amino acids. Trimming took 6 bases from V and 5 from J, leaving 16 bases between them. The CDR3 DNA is TGCAGCGTAGCGGGGACTGGGGCTTATGGCTACACCTTC. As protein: CSVAGTGAYGYTF. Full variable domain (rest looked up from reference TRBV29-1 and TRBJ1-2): SAVISQKPSRDICQRGTSLTIQCQVDSQVTMMFWYRQQPGQSLTLIATANQGSEATYESGFVIDKFPISRPNLTFSTLTVSNMSPEDSSIYLCSVAGTGAYGYTFGSGTRLTVV.

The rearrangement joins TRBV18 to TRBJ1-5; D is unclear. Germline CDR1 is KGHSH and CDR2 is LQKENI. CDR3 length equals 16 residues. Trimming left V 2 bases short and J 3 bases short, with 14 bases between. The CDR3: CASSPWRAGHNQPQHF. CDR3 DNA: TGTGCCAGCTCACCATGGAGGGCAGGCCACAATCAGCCCCAGCATTTT.

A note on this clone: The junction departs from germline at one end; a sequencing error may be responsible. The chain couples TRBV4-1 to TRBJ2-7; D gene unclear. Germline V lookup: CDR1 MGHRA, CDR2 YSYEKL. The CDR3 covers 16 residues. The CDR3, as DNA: TGCGCCAGCAGCCAAGATTGGCCGGGTCTGTCCTACGAGCAGTGCTTC. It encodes CASSQDWPGLSYEQCF.

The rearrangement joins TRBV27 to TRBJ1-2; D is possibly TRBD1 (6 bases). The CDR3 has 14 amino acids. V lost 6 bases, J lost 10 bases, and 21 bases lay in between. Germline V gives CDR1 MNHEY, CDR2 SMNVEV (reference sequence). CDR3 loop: CASSSGGRQYYYTF. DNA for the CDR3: TGTGCCAGCAGCTCCGGGGGGCGTCAGTATTACTACACCTTC.

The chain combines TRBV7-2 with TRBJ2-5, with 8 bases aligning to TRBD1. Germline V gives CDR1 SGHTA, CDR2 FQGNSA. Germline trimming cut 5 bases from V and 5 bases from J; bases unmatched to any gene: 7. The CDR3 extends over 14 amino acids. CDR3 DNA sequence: TGTGCCAGCAGCGCGGGACAGGCTGAGGAGACCCAGTACTTC. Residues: CASSAGQAEETQYF.

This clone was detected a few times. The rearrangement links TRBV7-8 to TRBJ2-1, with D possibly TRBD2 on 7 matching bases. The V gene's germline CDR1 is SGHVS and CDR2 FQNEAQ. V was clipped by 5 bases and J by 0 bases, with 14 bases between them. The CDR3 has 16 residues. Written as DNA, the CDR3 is TGTGCCAGCAGCGTAGGGGGGGATTACTCCTACAATGAGCAGTTCTTC. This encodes CASSVGGDYSYNEQFF.

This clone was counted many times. The CDR3 DNA reads TGTGCCAGCAGCTACAGTCCCTATAATTCACCCCTCCACTTT. Residues: CASSYSPYNSPLHF. The chain recombines TRBV7-9 with TRBJ1-6; D uncertain. V was clipped by 4 bases and J by 2 bases, with 6 bases between them. Per germline, CDR1 SEHNR and CDR2 FQNEAQ (reference sequence). CDR3 length equals 14 residues.

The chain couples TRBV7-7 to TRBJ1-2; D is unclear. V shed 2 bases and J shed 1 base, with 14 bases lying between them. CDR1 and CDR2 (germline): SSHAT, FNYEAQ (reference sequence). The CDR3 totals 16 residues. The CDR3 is CASSLPDTPLNYGYTF. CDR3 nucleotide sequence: TGTGCCAGCAGCTTACCTGATACTCCCCTTAACTATGGCTACACCTTC.

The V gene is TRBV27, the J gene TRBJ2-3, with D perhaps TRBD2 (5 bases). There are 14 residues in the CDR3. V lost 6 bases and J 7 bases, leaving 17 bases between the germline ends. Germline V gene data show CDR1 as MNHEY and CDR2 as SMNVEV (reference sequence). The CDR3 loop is CASSKGGRTNTQYF. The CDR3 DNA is TGTGCCAGCAGCAAAGGCGGGCGTACGAATACGCAGTATTTT.

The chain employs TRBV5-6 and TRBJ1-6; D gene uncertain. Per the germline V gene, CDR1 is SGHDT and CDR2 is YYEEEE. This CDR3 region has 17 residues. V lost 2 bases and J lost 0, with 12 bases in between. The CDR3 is CASSFLEGSSYNSPLHF. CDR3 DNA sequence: TGTGCCAGCAGCTTTCTTGAGGGCAGCTCCTATAATTCACCCCTCCACTTT.

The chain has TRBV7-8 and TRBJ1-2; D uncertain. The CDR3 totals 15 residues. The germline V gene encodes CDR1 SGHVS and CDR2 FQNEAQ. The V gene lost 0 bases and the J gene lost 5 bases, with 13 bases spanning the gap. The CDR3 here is CASSLARLRTYGYTF. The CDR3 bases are TGTGCCAGCAGCTTAGCGCGGTTGAGGACTTATGGCTACACCTTC.

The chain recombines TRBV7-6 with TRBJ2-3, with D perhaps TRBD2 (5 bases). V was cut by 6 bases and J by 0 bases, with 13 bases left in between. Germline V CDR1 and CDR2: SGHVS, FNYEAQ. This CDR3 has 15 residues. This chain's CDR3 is CASRNRDPSTDTQYF. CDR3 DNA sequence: TGTGCCAGCAGAAACCGGGATCCTAGCACAGATACGCAGTATTTT.

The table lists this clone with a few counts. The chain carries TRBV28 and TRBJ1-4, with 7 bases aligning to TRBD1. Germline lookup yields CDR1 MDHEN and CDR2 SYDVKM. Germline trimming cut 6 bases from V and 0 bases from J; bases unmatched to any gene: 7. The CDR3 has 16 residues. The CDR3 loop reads CASRATGSATNEKLFF. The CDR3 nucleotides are TGTGCCAGCAGAGCGACAGGGTCCGCAACTAATGAAAAACTGTTTTTT.

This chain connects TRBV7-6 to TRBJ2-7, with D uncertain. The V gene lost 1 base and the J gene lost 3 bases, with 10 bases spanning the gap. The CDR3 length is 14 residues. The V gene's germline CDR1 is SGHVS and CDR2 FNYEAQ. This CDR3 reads CASSLGFSGYEQYF. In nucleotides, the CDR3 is TGTGCCAGCAGCTTAGGGTTTTCCGGCTACGAGCAGTACTTC.

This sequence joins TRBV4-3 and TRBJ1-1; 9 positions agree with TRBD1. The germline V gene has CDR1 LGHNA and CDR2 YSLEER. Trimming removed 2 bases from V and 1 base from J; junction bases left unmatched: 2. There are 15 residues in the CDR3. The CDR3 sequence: CASSQHRGRNTEAFF. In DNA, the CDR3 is TGCGCCAGCAGCCAACACAGGGGGCGGAACACTGAAGCTTTCTTT.

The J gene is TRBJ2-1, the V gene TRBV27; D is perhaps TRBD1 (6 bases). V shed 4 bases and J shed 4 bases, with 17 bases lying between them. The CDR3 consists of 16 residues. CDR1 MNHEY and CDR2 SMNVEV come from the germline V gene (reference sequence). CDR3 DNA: TGTGCCAGCAGTTCCGGCCGGGGACACTTATACAATGAGCAGTTCTTC. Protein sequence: CASSSGRGHLYNEQFF.

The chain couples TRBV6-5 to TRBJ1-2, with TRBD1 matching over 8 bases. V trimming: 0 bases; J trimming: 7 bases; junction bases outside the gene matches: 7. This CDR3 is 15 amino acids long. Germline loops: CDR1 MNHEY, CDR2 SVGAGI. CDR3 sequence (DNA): TGTGCCAGCAGTTACTCGCGGACAGGGAGCGGTGGCTACACCTTC. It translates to CASSYSRTGSGGYTF.

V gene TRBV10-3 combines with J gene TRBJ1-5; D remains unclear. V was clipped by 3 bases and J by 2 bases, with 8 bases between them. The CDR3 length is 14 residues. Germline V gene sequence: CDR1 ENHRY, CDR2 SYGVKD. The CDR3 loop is CAISDPEGNQPQHF. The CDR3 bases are TGTGCCATCAGTGACCCGGAGGGCAATCAGCCCCAGCATTTT.

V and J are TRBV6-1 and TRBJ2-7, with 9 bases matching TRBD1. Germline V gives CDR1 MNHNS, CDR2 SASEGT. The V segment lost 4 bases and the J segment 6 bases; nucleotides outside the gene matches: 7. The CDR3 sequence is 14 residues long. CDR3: CASSGRDRASEQYF. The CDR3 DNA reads TGTGCCAGCAGTGGCCGGGACAGGGCGTCCGAGCAGTACTTC.

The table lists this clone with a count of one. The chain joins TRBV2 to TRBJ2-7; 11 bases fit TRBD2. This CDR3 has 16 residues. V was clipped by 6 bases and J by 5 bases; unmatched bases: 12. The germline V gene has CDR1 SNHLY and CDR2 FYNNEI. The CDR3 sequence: CASSRGVAGGFDEQYF. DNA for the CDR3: TGTGCCAGCAGCCGTGGGGTAGCGGGGGGGTTCGACGAGCAGTACTTC.

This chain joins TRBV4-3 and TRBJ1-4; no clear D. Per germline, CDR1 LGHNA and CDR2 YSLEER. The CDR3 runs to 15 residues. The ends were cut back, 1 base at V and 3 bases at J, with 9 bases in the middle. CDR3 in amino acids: CASSQGRGSNEKLFF. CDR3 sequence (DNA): TGCGCCAGCAGCCAAGGGAGAGGGTCTAATGAAAAACTGTTTTTT.

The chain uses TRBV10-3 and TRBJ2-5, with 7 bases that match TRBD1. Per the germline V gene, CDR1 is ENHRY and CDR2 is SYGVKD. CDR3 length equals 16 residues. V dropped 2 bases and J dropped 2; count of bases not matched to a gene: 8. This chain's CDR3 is CAISEPRDSNQETQYF. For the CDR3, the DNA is TGTGCCATCAGTGAGCCCCGGGACAGTAATCAAGAGACCCAGTACTTC.

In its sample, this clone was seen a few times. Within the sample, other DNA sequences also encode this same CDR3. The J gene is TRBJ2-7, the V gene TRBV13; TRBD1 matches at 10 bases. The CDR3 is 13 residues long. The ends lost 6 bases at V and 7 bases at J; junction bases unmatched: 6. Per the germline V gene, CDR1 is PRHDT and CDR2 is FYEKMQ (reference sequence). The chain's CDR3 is CASRTGGPGEQYF. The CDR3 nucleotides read TGTGCCAGCAGGACAGGGGGCCCGGGGGAGCAGTACTTC.

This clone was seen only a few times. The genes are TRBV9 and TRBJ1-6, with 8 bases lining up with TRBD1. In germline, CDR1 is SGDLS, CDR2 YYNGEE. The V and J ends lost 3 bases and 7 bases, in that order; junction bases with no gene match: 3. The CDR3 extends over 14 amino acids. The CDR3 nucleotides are TGTGCCAGCAGCGAACAGGGGGACAATTCACCCCTCCACTTT. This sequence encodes CASSEQGDNSPLHF.